These 28 T cell receptor beta chains were sequenced from one sample in a study of cytomegalovirus exposure and HLA in healthy donors. The PCR ran on 60 Vbeta and 13 Jbeta primers. TCRdb keeps only in-frame clones here, not all; method: immunoSEQ multiplex PCR. This sample has over 100,000 clones, with 8.5% found just once. The sequencing sample was made of PBMCs. These receptors were taken from a man aged 35-49 years in good health and CMV-seronegative.

This clone appeared a few times. The chain combines TRBV11-2 with TRBJ1-1; unclear D gene. The CDR3 is 15 residues long. Per the germline V gene, CDR1 is SGHAT and CDR2 is FQNNGV. V was pared by 0 bases and J by 3 bases, with 11 bases between. CDR3 in amino acids: CASSLDPGLDTEAFF. Here the CDR3 DNA reads TGTGCCAGCAGCTTAGATCCGGGTCTGGACACTGAAGCTTTCTTT.

This chain links TRBV5-1 with TRBJ1-1; TRBD1 matches at 7 bases. The ends lost 4 bases at V and 4 bases at J; junction bases unmatched: 10. The CDR3 loop spans 15 amino acids. CDR1 is SGHRS and CDR2 is YFSETQ in the germline V gene. CDR3 coding DNA: TGCGCCAGCAGCCTGCGACAGGGTGGGGGCACTGAAGCTTTCTTT. This codes for CASSLRQGGGTEAFF.

This clone appeared a few times. The chain is built from TRBV6-1 and TRBJ1-5; TRBD1 matches at 7 bases. The trim removed 4 bases at V and 0 bases at J, leaving 3 bases unmatched. There are 15 residues in the CDR3. The V gene's germline CDR1 is MNHNS and CDR2 SASEGT. The CDR3 loop is CASSVTGNSNQPQHF. In nucleotides, the CDR3 is TGTGCCAGCAGTGTGACAGGGAATAGCAATCAGCCCCAGCATTTT.

The chain employs TRBV7-6 and TRBJ2-1, with 12 bases identical to TRBD2. Germline V CDR1 and CDR2: SGHVS, FNYEAQ. The CDR3 covers 16 residues. V lost 2 bases, J lost 6 bases, and 5 bases stayed unmatched. CDR3 residues: CASSLSVTSGGNEQFF. CDR3 sequence (DNA): TGTGCCAGCAGCTTATCCGTGACTAGCGGGGGCAATGAGCAGTTCTTC.

V gene TRBV10-1 combines with J gene TRBJ1-1; tentative D call: TRBD1 (6 bases). V lost 4 bases and J 1 base, leaving 10 bases between the germline ends. The CDR3 extends over 14 amino acids. CDR1 and CDR2 from the germline V gene are WNHNN and SYGVQD (reference sequence). CDR3 bases: TGCGCCAGCAGTGTTGGGGGGGCGAACACTGAAGCTTTCTTT. It translates to CASSVGGANTEAFF.

This clone has more than one count but fewer than ten. This chain connects TRBV6-5 to TRBJ2-5; D remains ambiguous. CDR3 length equals 13 residues. Trimming cost V 7 bases and J 1 base, with 10 bases left between them. Germline V gives CDR1 MNHEY, CDR2 SVGAGI. The CDR3 loop reads CASTPDTQETQYF. The CDR3 coding sequence is TGTGCCAGCACCCCCGACACCCAAGAGACCCAGTACTTC.

This clone was seen more than once but under ten times. This chain uses TRBV7-9 with TRBJ2-3; TRBD2 might be the D (6 bases). V gave up 7 bases and J gave up 3 bases, with 17 bases separating them. Germline V gene data show CDR1 as SEHNR and CDR2 as FQNEAQ (reference sequence). The CDR3 has 15 amino acids. DNA for the CDR3: TGTGCCAGCAATAACCGGGACTTGAGGACAGATACGCAGTATTTT. Its protein is CASNNRDLRTDTQYF.

The chain recombines TRBV11-3 with TRBJ1-1, with D maybe TRBD1 (5 bases). Trimming cost V 1 base and J 7 bases, with 16 bases left between them. The CDR3 totals 15 residues. CDR1 SGHNT and CDR2 YENEEA come from the germline V gene. CDR3 bases: TGTGCCAGCAGCTTAGGTTCAGGGAGGGACCTTGAAGCTTTCTTT. This translates into CASSLGSGRDLEAFF.

This chain links TRBV7-8 with TRBJ2-6, with D possibly matching TRBD2 (6 bases). The CDR3 loop spans 16 amino acids. Trimming took 7 bases from V and 2 from J, leaving 15 bases between them. Germline-derived CDR1 and CDR2 are SGHVS and FQNEAQ. The chain's CDR3 is CASTGDRLAGANVLTF. CDR3 DNA: TGTGCCAGCACGGGGGATCGACTTGCTGGGGCCAACGTCCTGACTTTC.

This clone was detected a few times. The chain is built from TRBV27 and TRBJ1-2, with D maybe TRBD1 (5 bases). Trimming stripped 3 bases from V and 3 bases from J, with 8 bases between. The CDR3 covers 13 residues. Germline V gives CDR1 MNHEY, CDR2 SMNVEV (reference sequence). CDR3 sequence (DNA): TGTGCCAGCAGTTTTGACAGAGACTATGGCTACACCTTC. Encoded protein: CASSFDRDYGYTF.

Note on this clone: The same CDR3 also results from other DNA sequences found in this sample. V and J are TRBV6-5 and TRBJ1-4, with 9 bases aligning to TRBD1. With 4 bases clipped from V and 8 bases from J, the junction kept 8 bases outside the gene matches. The germline V gene encodes CDR1 MNHEY and CDR2 SVGAGI. CDR3 size: 15 residues. CDR3 residues: CASSSTGQGGEKLFF. In nucleotides, the CDR3 is TGTGCCAGCAGTTCGACGGGACAGGGTGGGGAAAAACTGTTTTTT.

This clone appeared a few times. The chain couples TRBV15 to TRBJ1-6; 7 bases line up with TRBD1. This CDR3 has 15 amino acids. CDR1 is LNHNV, CDR2 YYDKDF, per germline (reference sequence). Losses at the gene ends were 4 bases for V and 9 bases for J; bases not matched to a gene: 9. The CDR3 DNA reads as TGTGCCACCAGCAAAAGTAGGGGGCTCGGTTCACCCCTCCACTTT. Translating gives CATSKSRGLGSPLHF. Full variable domain (remainder filled in from reference TRBV15 and TRBJ1-6): DAMVIQNPRYQVTQFGKPVTLSCSQTLNHNVMYWYQQKSSQAPKLLFHYYDKDFNNEADTPDNFQSRRPNTSFCFLDIRSPGLGDTAMYLCATSKSRGLGSPLHFGNGTRLTVT.

This clone has a handful of counts. V is TRBV27 and J is TRBJ2-4, with 7 bases aligning to TRBD1. Germline loops: CDR1 MNHEY, CDR2 SMNVEV (reference sequence). The CDR3 runs 16 residues. Trimming cost V 7 bases and J 1 base; bases outside gene matches: 10. The CDR3 reads CASTDSPTGAKNIQYF. CDR3 in DNA: TGTGCCAGCACTGATTCCCCGACAGGGGCCAAAAACATTCAGTACTTC.

V and J are TRBV7-8 and TRBJ2-1; 10 bases align to TRBD2. There are 18 residues in the CDR3. Unmatched junction bases numbered 12, after V lost 6 bases and J lost 1 base. Germline V gives CDR1 SGHVS, CDR2 FQNEAQ. The CDR3, as DNA: TGTGCCAGCAGACCCTTCGGACTAGCGGCCCGATCCTACAATGAGCAGTTCTTC. This gives the protein CASRPFGLAARSYNEQFF.

The genes are TRBV6-4 and TRBJ2-2; D perhaps matches TRBD2 (6 bases). Germline V gene data show CDR1 as MRHNA and CDR2 as SNTAGT. Trimming removed 4 bases from V and 4 bases from J, with 10 bases in between. This CDR3 is 14 amino acids long. Here the CDR3 DNA reads TGTGCCAGCAGTGGTGAGGGAGGCACCGGGGAGCTGTTTTTT. Protein: CASSGEGGTGELFF.

A remark on this clone: Other DNA sequences of this sample code for an identical CDR3. The rearrangement joins TRBV6-5 to TRBJ2-7; 9 nucleotides line up with TRBD1. Trimming took 8 bases from V and 3 from J; bases not matched to a gene: 8. The CDR3 is 14 amino acids. Germline V gives CDR1 MNHEY, CDR2 SVGAGI. CDR3 DNA: TGTGCCAGCCGAGGGGACAGGGCGTTCTACGAGCAGTACTTC. Its protein is CASRGDRAFYEQYF.

In this sample, this clone turned up a few times. V usage is TRBV7-2 and J usage is TRBJ2-3, with TRBD1 as a possible D gene (6 bases). The CDR3 extends over 15 amino acids. V lost 3 bases and J lost 3, with 13 bases in between. The germline CDR1 and CDR2 sequences are SGHTA and FQGNSA. CDR3 protein: CASSFWTEGTDTQYF. CDR3 nucleotides: TGTGCCAGCAGCTTTTGGACAGAAGGAACAGATACGCAGTATTTT.

The V call is TRBV7-2, the J call TRBJ1-2; a weak D match, TRBD1 (6 bases). Germline lookup yields CDR1 SGHTA and CDR2 FQGNSA. CDR3 length: 13 residues. V was pared by 6 bases and J by 2 bases, with 10 bases between. Written as DNA, the CDR3 is TGTGCCAGCAGTCCCGACAGGAACTATGGCTACACCTTC. It specifies CASSPDRNYGYTF.

This clone was detected only a few times. The chain couples TRBV28 to TRBJ1-2; unclear D gene. CDR3 length equals 14 residues. Trimming took off 2 bases at V and 3 bases at J, with 10 bases between the two ends. Germline V CDR1 and CDR2: MDHEN, SYDVKM. CDR3 sequence reads: CASSLAYLDYGYTF. CDR3 nucleotide sequence: TGTGCCAGCAGTTTAGCCTACCTCGACTATGGCTACACCTTC.

The rearrangement joins TRBV11-2 to TRBJ2-7; a weak D match, TRBD2 (6 bases). The V gene lost 3 bases and the J gene lost 4 bases, with 7 bases spanning the gap. This CDR3 has 12 residues. Germline V lookup: CDR1 SGHAT, CDR2 FQNNGV. The CDR3 DNA follows: TGTGCCAGCAGCTTCGCGGGGTACGAGCAGTACTTC. Its translation is CASSFAGYEQYF. The whole variable domain, filled in from reference TRBV11-2 and TRBJ2-7, reads EAGVAQSPRYKIIEKRQSVAFWCNPISGHATLYWYQQILGQGPKLLIQFQNNGVVDDSQLPKDRFSAERLKGVDSTLKIQPAKLEDSAVYLCASSFAGYEQYFGPGTRLTVT.

In this sample, this clone turned up a few times. This chain's CDR3 is CASSLAPPETQYF. The CDR3 DNA reads TGCGCCAGCAGCTTGGCCCCCCCGGAGACCCAGTACTTC. This rearrangement joins TRBV5-1 to TRBJ2-5, with no clear D. This CDR3 spans 13 amino acids. Germline CDR1 is SGHRS and CDR2 is YFSETQ. The V end lost 0 bases, the J end lost 5 bases, and 8 bases lay between the germline ends.

The V gene is TRBV9, the J gene TRBJ2-3; D is unresolved. The ends were cut back, 5 bases at V and 0 bases at J, with 7 bases in the middle. Germline CDR1 reads SGDLS; CDR2 reads YYNGEE. The CDR3 is made up of 13 amino acids. DNA for the CDR3: TGTGCCAGCAGTTTATTGAGCACAGATACGCAGTATTTT. Amino acids: CASSLLSTDTQYF.

This chain joins TRBV30 and TRBJ2-3, with 8 bases matching TRBD2. With V trimmed by 0 bases and J by 4 bases, 9 bases remained unmatched. CDR1 is GTSNPN and CDR2 is SVGIG in the germline V gene (reference sequence). The CDR3 sequence is 16 residues long. CDR3 DNA: TGTGCCTGGAGTGTACCGCGGGGGGTAATCCCAGATACGCAGTATTTT. Translated: CAWSVPRGVIPDTQYF.

This clone has only a few counts. The V call is TRBV6-1, the J call TRBJ2-7; D not resolved. The CDR3 totals 15 residues. CDR1 MNHNS and CDR2 SASEGT come from the germline V gene. Trimming left V 1 base short and J 3 bases short, with 13 bases between. CDR3 sequence reads: CASSEGQRSYYEQYF. CDR3 coding DNA: TGTGCCAGCAGTGAAGGGCAGCGTTCATACTACGAGCAGTACTTC.

This clone was detected only a few times. The rearrangement joins TRBV29-1 to TRBJ2-1, with D unclear. This CDR3 has 13 amino acids. The germline V and J ends were trimmed by 6 bases and 0 bases, with 9 bases remaining between them. The germline V gene has CDR1 SQVTM and CDR2 ANQGSEA. The CDR3 bases are TGCAGCGTATCCCCCTACTCCTACAATGAGCAGTTCTTC. Its protein is CSVSPYSYNEQFF.

This clone was counted only a few times. In DNA form, the CDR3 reads TGTGCCAGCAGCTCCCAGACTGGATTTAATGGCTACACCTTC. Amino acids: CASSSQTGFNGYTF. The chain recombines TRBV7-9 with TRBJ1-2; D is undetermined. This CDR3 has 14 residues. V gave up 4 bases and J gave up 6 bases, with 15 bases separating them. CDR1 is SEHNR and CDR2 is FQNEAQ in the germline V gene (reference sequence).

This rearrangement joins TRBV27 to TRBJ1-5; TRBD1 agrees at 8 bases. CDR3 size: 15 residues. Trimming cost V 3 bases and J 7 bases; bases outside gene matches: 8. The germline gives CDR1 MNHEY, CDR2 SMNVEV (reference sequence). The CDR3 loop is CASSLAGQVRQPQHF. The CDR3 DNA reads TGTGCCAGCAGTTTGGCGGGACAGGTTAGACAGCCCCAGCATTTT.

V is TRBV13 and J is TRBJ2-1; a possible D gene is TRBD2 (6 bases). Trimming pared 3 bases from V and 2 bases from J, leaving 11 bases between. From germline, CDR1 is PRHDT and CDR2 FYEKMQ (reference sequence). The CDR3 has 15 amino acids. The CDR3, as DNA: TGTGCCAGCAGCTTGTTCGGGGAGGCCTACAATGAGCAGTTCTTC. This sequence encodes CASSLFGEAYNEQFF.